This T cell receptor (beta chain) was retrieved from a study of cytomegalovirus exposure and HLA in healthy donors. Overall study context: In a previous analysis, 117 million unique TCR beta sequences were found from about 179 million T cells. An early release of data contained some 80 million unique TCRs, which came from HLA-typed donors.

Overall study results and limits: As immune exposure information, only CMV serostatus was available. In vitro experiments confirmed that three CMV-associated chains were specific for CMV antigens.

Germline V gene lookup returns CDR1 MNHNS and CDR2 SASEGT. Trimming cost V 6 bases and J 6 bases, with 18 bases left between them. CDR3 size: 15 residues. A word on this clone: What it binds is unknown.

PCR amplification relied on 60 Vbeta primers (plus 13 Jbeta primers). Method: immunoSEQ multiplex PCR; TCRdb's copy keeps in-frame clones and lacks some. The repertoire holds 150,000 or so clones, with 80% as singletons. The genes are TRBV6-1 and TRBJ1-5; TRBD1 is a possible D gene (6 bases). Sequences were obtained from PBMCs. The TCR sequence derives from a man aged 25-45 years in good health and CMV-seropositive. CDR3 amino acids: CASRDRVGSSQPQHF. The DNA for the CDR3 is TGTGCCAGCAGGGACAGAGTAGGGAGTAGTCAGCCCCAGCATTTT.